This TCR beta chain is from a study of liver allograft versus peripheral blood T cells. Whole-study context: Liver transplant recipients had T cell receptor repertoires compared between transplanted liver and peripheral blood. Study-wide points: In liver allografts, T cell receptor repertoires reportedly differed from the repertoires found in peripheral blood.

The J segment lost 10 bases and the V segment lost 4 bases, leaving 6 bases of the junction unmatched. The CDR3 loop spans 12 amino acids. Germline values: CDR1 KGHSH, CDR2 LQKENI. Using its own MiXCR run on the reads, TCRdb lists one record per CDR3 protein. This table holds about 7,800 distinct CDR3 sequences, under 20% found once. By share, this clonotype ranks as large. Its target is not known. The gene calls are TRBV18 and TRBJ1-1; 7 bases agree with TRBD1. The TCR comes from a human patient who had a liver transplant. Some T cells may be transferred from the graft donor. This CDR3 reads CASSLETGIAFF. For the CDR3, the DNA is TGTGCCAGCTCACTGGAGACAGGGATAGCTTTCTTT.